The T cell receptor (beta chain) under discussion was sequenced for a study of control samples from healthy donors and cancer patients. V lost 5 bases and J lost 7; bases outside the gene matches: 7. Germline V lookup: CDR1 PRHDT, CDR2 FYEKMQ (reference sequence). The CDR3 runs 14 residues. Repertoires were generated with immunoSEQ multiplex PCR, while TCRdb's copy carries only in-frame clones and drops some. The table lists 400,000 to 450,000 clones, over 75% of them singletons. The material sequenced was PBMCs. The chain couples TRBV13 to TRBJ2-2; 7 bases match TRBD1. The clonotype was recovered from a man aged 35 to 55 with head and neck cancer. The CDR3 region has the DNA TGTGCCAGCAGCCCCGACAGGGCGAACGGGGAGCTGTTTTTT. This encodes CASSPDRANGELFF.